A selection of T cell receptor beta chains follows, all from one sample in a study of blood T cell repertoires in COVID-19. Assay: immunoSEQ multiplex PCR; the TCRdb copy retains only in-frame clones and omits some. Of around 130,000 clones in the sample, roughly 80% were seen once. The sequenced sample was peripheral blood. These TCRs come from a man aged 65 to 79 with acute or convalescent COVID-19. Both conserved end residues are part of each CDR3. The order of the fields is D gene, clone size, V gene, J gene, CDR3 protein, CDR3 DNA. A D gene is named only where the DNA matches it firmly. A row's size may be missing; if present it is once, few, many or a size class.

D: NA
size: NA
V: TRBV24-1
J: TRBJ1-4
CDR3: CATKGESEKLFF
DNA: TGTGCCACCAAGGGGGAATCTGAAAAACTGTTTTTT

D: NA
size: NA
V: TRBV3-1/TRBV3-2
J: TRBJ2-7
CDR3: CASSQETDYEQYF
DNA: TGTGCCAGCAGCCAAGAGACAGACTACGAGCAGTACTTC

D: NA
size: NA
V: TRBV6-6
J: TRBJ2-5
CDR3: CASSRREQGTQETQYF
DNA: TGTGCCAGCAGTCGAAGGGAACAGGGAACCCAAGAGACCCAGTACTTC

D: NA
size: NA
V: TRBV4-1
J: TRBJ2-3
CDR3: CASSQERSDTQYF
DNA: TGCGCCAGCAGCCAAGAGCGGTCTGATACGCAGTATTTT

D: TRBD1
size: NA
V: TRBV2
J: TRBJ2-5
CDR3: CASRTRTGGETQYF
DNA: TGTGCCAGCAGGACCCGGACAGGGGGCGAGACCCAGTACTTC

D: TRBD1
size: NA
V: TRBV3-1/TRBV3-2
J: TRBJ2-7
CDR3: CASSQGTGVVDEQYF
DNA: TGTGCCAGCAGCCAAGGGACAGGGGTGGTGGACGAGCAGTACTTC

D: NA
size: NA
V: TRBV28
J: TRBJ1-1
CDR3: CASSLYSEVTEAFF
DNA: TGTGCCAGCAGCCTCTACTCTGAGGTCACTGAAGCTTTCTTT

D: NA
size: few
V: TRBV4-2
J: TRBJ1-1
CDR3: CASSQVVEKTEAFF
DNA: TGTGCCAGCAGCCAAGTAGTGGAGAAGACTGAAGCTTTCTTT

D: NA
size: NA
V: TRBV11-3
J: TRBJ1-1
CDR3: CASSPGGLPDTEAFF
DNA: TGTGCCAGCAGCCCCGGGGGACTTCCCGACACTGAAGCTTTCTTT

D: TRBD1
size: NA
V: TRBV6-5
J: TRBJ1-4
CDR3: CASSSWTGSEKLFF
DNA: TGTGCCAGCAGTTCCTGGACAGGGAGTGAAAAACTGTTTTTT

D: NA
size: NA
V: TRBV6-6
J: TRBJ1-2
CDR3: CASGRAGGNGYTF
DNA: TGTGCCAGCGGGCGGGCAGGTGGTAATGGCTACACCTTC

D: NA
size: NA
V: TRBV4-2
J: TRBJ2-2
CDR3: CASSQEGGRATGELFF
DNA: TGTGCCAGCAGCCAAGAGGGCGGCAGGGCCACCGGGGAGCTGTTTTTT

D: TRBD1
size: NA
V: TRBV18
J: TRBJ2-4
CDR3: CASSSTGGSIENIQYF
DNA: TGTGCCAGCTCATCGACAGGGGGCTCGATTGAAAACATTCAGTACTTC

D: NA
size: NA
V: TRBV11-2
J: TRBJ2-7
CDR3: CASSLVGTYYEQYF
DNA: TGTGCCAGCAGCTTAGTAGGGACATATTACGAGCAGTACTTC

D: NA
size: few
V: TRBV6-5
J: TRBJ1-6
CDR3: CASTLGQGFSPLHF
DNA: TGTGCCAGCACTCTCGGGCAGGGGTTTTCACCCCTCCACTTT

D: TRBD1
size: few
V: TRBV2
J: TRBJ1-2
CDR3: CASNFYPDREFYGYTF
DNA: TGTGCCAGCAACTTTTACCCGGACAGGGAATTCTATGGCTACACCTTC

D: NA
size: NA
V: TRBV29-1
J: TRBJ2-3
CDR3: CSSRGVSTDTQYF
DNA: TGCAGCTCTCGCGGAGTCAGCACAGATACGCAGTATTTT

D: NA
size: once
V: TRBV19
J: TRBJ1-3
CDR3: CASSGGHSSGNTIYF
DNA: TGTGCCAGTAGCGGCGGCCACTCTTCCGGAAACACCATATATTTT

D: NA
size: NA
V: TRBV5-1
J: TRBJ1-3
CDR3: CASSLGYSSGNTIYF
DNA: TGCGCCAGCAGCTTGGGTTACAGCTCTGGAAACACCATATATTTT

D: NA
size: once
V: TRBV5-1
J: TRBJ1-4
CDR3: CASSLGISGSEKLFF
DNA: TGCGCCAGCAGCTTGGGCATAAGCGGCTCCGAAAAACTGTTTTTT

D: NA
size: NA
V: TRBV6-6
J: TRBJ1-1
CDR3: CASSLTGNTEAFF
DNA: TGTGCCAGCAGCTTAACAGGGAACACTGAAGCTTTCTTT

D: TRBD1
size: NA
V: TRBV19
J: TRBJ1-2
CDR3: CASRPETGRDGYTF
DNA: TGTGCCAGTAGACCCGAGACAGGGAGAGATGGCTACACCTTC

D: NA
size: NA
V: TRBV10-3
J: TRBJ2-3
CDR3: CAISEGAPTQYF
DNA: TGTGCCATCAGTGAGGGGGCGCCTACGCAGTATTTT

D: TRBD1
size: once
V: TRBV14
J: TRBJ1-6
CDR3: CAKRTGRSPLHF
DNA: TGTGCCAAACGGACAGGGAGGTCACCCCTCCACTTT

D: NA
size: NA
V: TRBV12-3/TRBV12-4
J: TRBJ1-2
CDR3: CASSLAGRYGYTF
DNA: TGTGCCAGCAGTTTAGCGGGGCGTTATGGCTACACCTTC

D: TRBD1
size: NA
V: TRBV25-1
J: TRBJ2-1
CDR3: CASSDPAQGYNEQFF
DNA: TGTGCCAGCAGTGATCCGGCACAGGGGTACAATGAGCAGTTCTTC

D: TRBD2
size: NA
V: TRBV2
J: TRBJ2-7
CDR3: CASNRGGGVSEQYF
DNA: TGTGCCAGCAACCGGGGGGGTGGAGTCTCCGAGCAGTACTTC

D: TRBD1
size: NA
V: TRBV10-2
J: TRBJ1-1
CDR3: CASGWAGTANTEAFF
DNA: TGCGCCAGTGGTTGGGCCGGGACAGCGAACACTGAAGCTTTCTTT

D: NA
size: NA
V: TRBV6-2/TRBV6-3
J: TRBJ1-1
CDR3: CASSPGRPRGTEAFF
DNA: TGTGCCAGCAGCCCCGGACGGCCTCGGGGCACTGAAGCTTTCTTT

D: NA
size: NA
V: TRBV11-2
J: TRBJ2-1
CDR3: CASSRDRGAFASSYNEQFF
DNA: TGTGCCAGCAGCCGCGACCGGGGGGCGTTCGCTTCATCCTACAATGAGCAGTTCTTC

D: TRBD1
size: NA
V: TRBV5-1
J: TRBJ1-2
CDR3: CASSFGTGDGYTF
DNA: TGCGCCAGCAGCTTCGGGACAGGGGATGGCTACACCTTC

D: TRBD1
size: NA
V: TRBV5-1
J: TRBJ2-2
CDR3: CASSQRGQGAHTGELFF
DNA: TGCGCCAGCAGCCAGCGGGGACAGGGGGCCCACACCGGGGAGCTGTTTTTT

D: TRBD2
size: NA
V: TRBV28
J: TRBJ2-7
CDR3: CASSKREASYEQYF
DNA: TGTGCCAGCAGTAAGCGGGAAGCTTCCTACGAGCAGTACTTC

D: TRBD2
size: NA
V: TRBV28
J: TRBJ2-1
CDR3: CASSLLAGRIEQFF
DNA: TGTGCCAGCAGTTTATTAGCGGGGAGGATTGAGCAGTTCTTC

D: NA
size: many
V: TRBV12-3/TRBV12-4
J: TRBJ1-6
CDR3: CASSFPGSPLHF
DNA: TGTGCCAGCAGCTTTCCGGGGTCACCCCTCCACTTT

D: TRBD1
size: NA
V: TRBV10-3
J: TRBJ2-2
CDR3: CAISGQGSGELFF
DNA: TGTGCCATCAGTGGACAGGGCTCGGGGGAGCTGTTTTTT

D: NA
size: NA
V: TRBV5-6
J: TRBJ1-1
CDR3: CASSPGWSFRDTEAFF
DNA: TGTGCCAGCAGCCCCGGGTGGAGTTTCCGGGACACTGAAGCTTTCTTT

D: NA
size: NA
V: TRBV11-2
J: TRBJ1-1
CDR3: CASSRSGGLLNTEAFF
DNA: TGTGCCAGCAGCCGTAGCGGGGGGCTGTTGAACACTGAAGCTTTCTTT

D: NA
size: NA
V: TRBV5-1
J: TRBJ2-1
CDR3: CASNPGGVPEQFF
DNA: TGCGCCAGCAATCCCGGCGGGGTTCCTGAGCAGTTCTTC

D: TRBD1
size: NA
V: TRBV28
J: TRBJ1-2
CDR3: CASSSWDRGHGYTF
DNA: TGTGCCAGCAGTTCCTGGGACAGGGGGCATGGCTACACCTTC

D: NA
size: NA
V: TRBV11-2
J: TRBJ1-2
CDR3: CASSLDGNRNYGYTF
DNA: TGTGCCAGCAGCTTAGACGGAAACAGAAACTATGGCTACACCTTC

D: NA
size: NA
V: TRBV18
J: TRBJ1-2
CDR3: CASSPLQGDGGYTF
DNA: TGTGCCAGCTCACCACTTCAGGGCGATGGTGGCTACACCTTC

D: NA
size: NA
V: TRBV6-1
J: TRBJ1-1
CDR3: CASSEAETRVLNTEAFF
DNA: TGTGCCAGCAGTGAAGCAGAAACCAGGGTACTGAACACTGAAGCTTTCTTT

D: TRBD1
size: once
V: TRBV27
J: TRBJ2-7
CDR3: CASSYGATGVEQYF
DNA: TGTGCCAGCAGTTATGGGGCGACAGGGGTCGAGCAGTACTTC